The clone carrying this TCR beta chain was found once. Its specificity is unknown. TCRdb keeps only in-frame clones here, not all; method: immunoSEQ multiplex PCR. The sample yields about 1.1 million clones, roughly 77% seen once. The study drew its donors from healthy HIV-negative adults without recent acute infections or vaccinations. This sample is drawn from a study of shared clonotypes between healthy human individuals. Study outcomes and limitations: The naive CD4 repertoires of several donors were compared, and roughly 5.1% of clonotypes were shared.

CDR3 length equals 16 residues. Trimming stripped 1 base from V and 0 bases from J, with 12 bases between. Germline values: CDR1 SGDLS, CDR2 YYNGEE. The source material was memory CD4+ T cells from PBMCs. The sample's subset: CD45RA-negative fraction. This clonotype was obtained from a man aged 18 to 30 in good health. Some clones in this sample may be carry-over from other donors' samples. The rearrangement joins TRBV9 to TRBJ2-3; a possible D gene is TRBD2 (5 bases). The CDR3: CASSVLGLPSTDTQYF. Written as DNA, the CDR3 is TGTGCCAGCAGCGTACTAGGACTCCCGAGCACAGATACGCAGTATTTT.